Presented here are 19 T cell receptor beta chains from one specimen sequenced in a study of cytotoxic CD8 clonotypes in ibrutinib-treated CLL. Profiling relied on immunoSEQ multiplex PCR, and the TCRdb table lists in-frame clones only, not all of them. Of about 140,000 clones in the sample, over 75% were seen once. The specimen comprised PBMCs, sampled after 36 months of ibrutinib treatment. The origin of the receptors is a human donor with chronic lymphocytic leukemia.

The CDR3 DNA follows: TGCGCCAGCCGGTCGGGCAATGAGCAGTTCTTC. Its translation is CASRSGNEQFF. V gene TRBV4-1 combines with J gene TRBJ2-1; no definite D call. The germline CDR1 and CDR2 sequences are MGHRA and YSYEKL. V was shortened by 8 bases and J by 6 bases, with 8 bases between the two germline ends. The CDR3 consists of 11 residues.

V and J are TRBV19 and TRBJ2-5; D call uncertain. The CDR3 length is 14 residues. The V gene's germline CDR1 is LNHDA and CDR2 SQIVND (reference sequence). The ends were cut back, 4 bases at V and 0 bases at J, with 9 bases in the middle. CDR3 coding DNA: TGTGCCAGTAGTACCGAATGGTACCAAGAGACCCAGTACTTC. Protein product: CASSTEWYQETQYF.

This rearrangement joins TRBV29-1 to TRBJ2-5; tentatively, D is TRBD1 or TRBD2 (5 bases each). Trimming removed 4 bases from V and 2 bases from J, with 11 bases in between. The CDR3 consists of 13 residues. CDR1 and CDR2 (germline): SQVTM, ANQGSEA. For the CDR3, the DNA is TGCAGCGTTGTCCGGGACGCACAAGAGACCCAGTACTTC. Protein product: CSVVRDAQETQYF.

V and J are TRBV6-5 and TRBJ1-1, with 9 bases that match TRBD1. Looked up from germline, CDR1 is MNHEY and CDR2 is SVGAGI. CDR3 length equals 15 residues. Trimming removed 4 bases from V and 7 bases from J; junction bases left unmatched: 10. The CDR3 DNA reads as TGTGCCAGCAGTTCCCCGGGACAGGGCGGAATTGAAGCTTTCTTT. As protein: CASSSPGQGGIEAFF.

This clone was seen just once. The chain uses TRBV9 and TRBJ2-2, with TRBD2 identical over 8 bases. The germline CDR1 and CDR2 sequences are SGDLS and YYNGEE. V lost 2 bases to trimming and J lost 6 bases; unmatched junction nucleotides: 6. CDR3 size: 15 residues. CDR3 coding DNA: TGTGCCAGCAGCGTTAGCGGGACAATGGCCGGGGAGCTGTTTTTT. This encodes CASSVSGTMAGELFF.

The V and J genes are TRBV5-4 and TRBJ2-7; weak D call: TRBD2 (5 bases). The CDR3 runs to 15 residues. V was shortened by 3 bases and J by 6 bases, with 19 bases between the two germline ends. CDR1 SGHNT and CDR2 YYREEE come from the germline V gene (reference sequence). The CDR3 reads CASSSIDISGSEQYF. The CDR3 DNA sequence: TGTGCCAGCAGCTCAATCGACATAAGCGGATCCGAGCAGTACTTC.

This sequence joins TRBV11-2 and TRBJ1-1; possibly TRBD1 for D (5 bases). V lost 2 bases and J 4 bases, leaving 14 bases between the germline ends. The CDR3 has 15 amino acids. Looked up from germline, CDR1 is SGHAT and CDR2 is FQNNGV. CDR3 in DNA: TGTGCCAGCAGCTTAAACAGGCCACGTTCCACTGAAGCTTTCTTT. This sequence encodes CASSLNRPRSTEAFF.

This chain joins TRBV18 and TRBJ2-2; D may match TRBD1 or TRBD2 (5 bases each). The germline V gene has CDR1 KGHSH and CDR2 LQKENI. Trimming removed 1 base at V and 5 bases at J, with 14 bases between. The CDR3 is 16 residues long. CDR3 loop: CASSPRMGRETGELFF. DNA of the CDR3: TGTGCCAGCTCACCACGAATGGGACGAGAGACCGGGGAGCTGTTTTTT.

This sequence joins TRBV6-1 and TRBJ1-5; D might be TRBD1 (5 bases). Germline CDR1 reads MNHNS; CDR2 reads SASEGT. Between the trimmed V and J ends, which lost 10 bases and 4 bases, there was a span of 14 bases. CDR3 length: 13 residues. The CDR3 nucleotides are TGTGCCACCCGCAGACAGCTTAATCAGCCCCAGCATTTT. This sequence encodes CATRRQLNQPQHF.

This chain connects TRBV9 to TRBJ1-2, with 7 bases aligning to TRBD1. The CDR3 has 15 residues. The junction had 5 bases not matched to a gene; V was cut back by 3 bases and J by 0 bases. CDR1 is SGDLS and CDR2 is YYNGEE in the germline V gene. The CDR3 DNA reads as TGTGCCAGCAGCGAACAGGGGCGATCTAACTATGGCTACACCTTC. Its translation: CASSEQGRSNYGYTF.

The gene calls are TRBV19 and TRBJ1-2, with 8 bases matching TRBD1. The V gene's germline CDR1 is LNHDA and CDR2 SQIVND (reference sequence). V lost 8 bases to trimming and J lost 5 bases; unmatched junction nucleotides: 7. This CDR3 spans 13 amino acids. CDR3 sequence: CASALDRGYGYTF. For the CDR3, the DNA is TGTGCCAGTGCCCTAGACAGGGGATATGGCTACACCTTC.

The CDR3 nucleotides are TGCGCCAGCAGCCGAGGAAGTGGACCGAGCTCCTACAATGAGCAGTTCTTC. This translates into CASSRGSGPSSYNEQFF. V gene TRBV4-1 combines with J gene TRBJ2-1; D gene ambiguous. V lost 4 bases to trimming and J lost 0 bases, with 16 bases between them. Germline V gene lookup returns CDR1 MGHRA and CDR2 YSYEKL. CDR3 length: 17 residues.

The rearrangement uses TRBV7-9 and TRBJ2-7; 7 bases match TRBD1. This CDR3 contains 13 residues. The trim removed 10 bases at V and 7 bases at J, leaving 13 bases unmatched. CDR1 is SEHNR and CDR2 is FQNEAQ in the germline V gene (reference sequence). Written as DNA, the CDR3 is TGTGCCATCGAAGGGGGCGGGCACTGGGAGCAGTACTTC. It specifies CAIEGGGHWEQYF.

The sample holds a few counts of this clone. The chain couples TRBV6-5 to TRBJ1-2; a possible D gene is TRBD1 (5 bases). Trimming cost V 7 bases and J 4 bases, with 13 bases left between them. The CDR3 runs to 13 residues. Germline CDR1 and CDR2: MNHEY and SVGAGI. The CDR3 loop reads CASTHGGVYGYTF. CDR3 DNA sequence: TGTGCCAGCACCCACGGGGGGGTCTATGGCTACACCTTC.

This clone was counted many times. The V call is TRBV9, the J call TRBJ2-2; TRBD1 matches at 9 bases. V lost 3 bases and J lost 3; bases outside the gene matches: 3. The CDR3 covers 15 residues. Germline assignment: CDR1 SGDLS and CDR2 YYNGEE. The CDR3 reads CASSDRDRDTGELFF. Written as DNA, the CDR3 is TGTGCCAGCAGCGACCGGGACAGGGACACCGGGGAGCTGTTTTTT.

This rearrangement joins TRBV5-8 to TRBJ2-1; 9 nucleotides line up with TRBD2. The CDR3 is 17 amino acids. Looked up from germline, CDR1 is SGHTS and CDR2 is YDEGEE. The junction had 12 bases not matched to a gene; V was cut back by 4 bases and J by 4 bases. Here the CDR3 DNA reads TGTGCCAGCAGCCCACATCTACGCGGGGGGGAGTACAATGAGCAGTTCTTC. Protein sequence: CASSPHLRGGEYNEQFF.

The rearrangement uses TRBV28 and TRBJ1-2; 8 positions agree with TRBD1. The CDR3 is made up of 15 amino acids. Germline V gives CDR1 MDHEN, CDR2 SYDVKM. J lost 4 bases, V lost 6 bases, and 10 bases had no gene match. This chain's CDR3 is CASSLLGDRPYGYTF. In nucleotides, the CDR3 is TGTGCCAGCAGCTTGTTAGGGGACAGGCCCTATGGCTACACCTTC.

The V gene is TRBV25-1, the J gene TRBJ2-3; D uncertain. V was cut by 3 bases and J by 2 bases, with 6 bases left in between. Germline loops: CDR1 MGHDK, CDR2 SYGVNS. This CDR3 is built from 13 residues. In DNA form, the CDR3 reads TGTGCCAGCAGTGACTCATACACAGATACGCAGTATTTT. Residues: CASSDSYTDTQYF. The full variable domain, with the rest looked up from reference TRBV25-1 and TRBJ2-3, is EADIYQTPRYLVIGTGKKITLECSQTMGHDKMYWYQQDPGMELHLIHYSYGVNSTEKGDLSSESTVSRIRTEHFPLTLESARPSHTSQYLCASSDSYTDTQYFGPGTRLTVL.

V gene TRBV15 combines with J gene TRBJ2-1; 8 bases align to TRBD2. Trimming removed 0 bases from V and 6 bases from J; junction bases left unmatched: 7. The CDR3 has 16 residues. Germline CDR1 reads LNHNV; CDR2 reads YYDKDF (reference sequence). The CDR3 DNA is TGTGCCACCAGCAGAGATTGGAGCGGGAGTGGCAATGAGCAGTTCTTC. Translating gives CATSRDWSGSGNEQFF.